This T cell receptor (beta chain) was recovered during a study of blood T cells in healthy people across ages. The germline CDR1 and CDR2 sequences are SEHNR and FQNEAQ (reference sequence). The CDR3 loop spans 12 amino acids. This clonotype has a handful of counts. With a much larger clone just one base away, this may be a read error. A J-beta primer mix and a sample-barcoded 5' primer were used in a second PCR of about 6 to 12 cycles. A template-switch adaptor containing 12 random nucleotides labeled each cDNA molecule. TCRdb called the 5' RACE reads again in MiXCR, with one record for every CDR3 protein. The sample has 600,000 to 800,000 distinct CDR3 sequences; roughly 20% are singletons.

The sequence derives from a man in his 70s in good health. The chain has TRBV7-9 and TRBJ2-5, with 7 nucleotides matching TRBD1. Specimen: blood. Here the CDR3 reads CASSLPTGIPFF. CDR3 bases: TGTGCCAGCAGCTTACCGACAGGGATCCCGTTCTTC.